Following are 21 T cell receptor beta chains from one sample sequenced in a study of CD8+ T cells in alopecia areata. Treatment noted: oral pan-JAK inhibitor, 5-10 mg twice daily. RNA extraction and reverse transcription yielded cDNA as sequencing template. Produced via immunoSEQ multiplex PCR; TCRdb's table is partial and in-frame only. The table shows more than 130,000 clones, with 75% to 85% occurring only once. Sample: CD8+ T cells sorted from blood, taken at week 4, from a patient treated with tofacitinib. The receptors shown here come from a human donor with alopecia areata.

J is TRBJ2-1 and V is TRBV5-1; 7 nucleotides line up with TRBD2. V was clipped by 0 bases and J by 5 bases; unmatched bases: 5. The germline V gene encodes CDR1 SGHRS and CDR2 YFSETQ. This CDR3 contains 15 residues. The CDR3, as DNA: TGCGCCAGCAGCTTGGCTGGTAGCGGGCACAATGAGCAGTTCTTC. It translates to CASSLAGSGHNEQFF.

V gene TRBV4-3 combines with J gene TRBJ2-4, with 7 positions matching TRBD1. V shed 4 bases and J 10 bases; nucleotides not matched to a gene: 13. The CDR3 runs to 15 residues. Per the germline V gene, CDR1 is LGHNA and CDR2 is YSLEER. CDR3 in amino acids: CASSPRQGSYGIQYF. CDR3 coding DNA: TGCGCCAGCAGCCCCCGACAGGGCTCCTATGGGATTCAGTACTTC.

This clone was recorded a few times. The chain combines TRBV18 with TRBJ2-7, with a possible D match to TRBD2 (5 bases). Trimming took 3 bases from V and 5 from J, leaving 14 bases between them. Germline-derived CDR1 and CDR2 are KGHSH and LQKENI. The CDR3 is 14 residues long. The CDR3 coding sequence is TGTGCCAGCTCACCTCCCGAGGGTAACCACGAGCAGTACTTC. The encoded protein is CASSPPEGNHEQYF.

The rearrangement links TRBV5-1 to TRBJ2-7; TRBD1 agrees at 7 bases. Looked up from germline, CDR1 is SGHRS and CDR2 is YFSETQ. The CDR3 has 15 residues. Unmatched junction bases numbered 7, after V lost 4 bases and J lost 0 bases. The CDR3 coding sequence is TGCGCCAGCAGCCTCACAGGGGCCAGCTCCTACGAGCAGTACTTC. Protein product: CASSLTGASSYEQYF.

The chain employs TRBV29-1 and TRBJ1-1; perhaps TRBD1 as D (5 bases). Germline values: CDR1 SQVTM, CDR2 ANQGSEA. V was trimmed by 6 bases and J by 6 bases, leaving 8 bases between them. CDR3 size: 10 residues. CDR3 in DNA: TGCAGCGTCCTAGGGGCTGAAGCTTTCTTT. This codes for CSVLGAEAFF.

This chain connects TRBV5-6 to TRBJ1-1, with no clear D. The CDR3 is 14 residues long. Germline V gives CDR1 SGHDT, CDR2 YYEEEE. V lost 1 base, J lost 1 base, and 8 bases lay in between. For the CDR3, the DNA is TGTGCCAGCAGCTTGTGGGGAGGGAACACTGAAGCTTTCTTT. Translating gives CASSLWGGNTEAFF.

This chain connects TRBV7-3 to TRBJ2-3, with 11 bases matching TRBD2. Unmatched junction bases numbered 5, after V lost 6 bases and J lost 3 bases. This CDR3 comprises 15 residues. Germline lookup yields CDR1 SGHTA and CDR2 FQGTGA. Here the CDR3 DNA reads TGTGCCAGCAGTTTGACTAGCGGGGATACAGATACGCAGTATTTT. It encodes CASSLTSGDTDTQYF.

The gene calls are TRBV29-1 and TRBJ2-5, with TRBD2 matching 10 bases. Trimming cost V 5 bases and J 4 bases; bases outside gene matches: 10. The CDR3 runs 15 residues. Germline CDR1 SQVTM, CDR2 ANQGSEA. The CDR3 nucleotides read TGCAGCGTTCACACCGCCAGACTAGCGGGAGAGACCCAGTACTTC. Its protein product is CSVHTARLAGETQYF.

This chain uses TRBV27 with TRBJ2-7, with 7 bases matching TRBD2. This CDR3 region has 16 residues. V dropped 0 bases and J dropped 0; count of bases not matched to a gene: 5. The germline gives CDR1 MNHEY, CDR2 SMNVEV (reference sequence). The CDR3 nucleotides are TGTGCCAGCAGTTTATCGGGGGGGGTAAGCTCCTACGAGCAGTACTTC. This translates into CASSLSGGVSSYEQYF.

In DNA form, the CDR3 reads TGCGCCAGCAGCCCGGGACTAGCGGCTAGCACAGATACGCAGTATTTT. It encodes CASSPGLAASTDTQYF. The chain carries TRBV5-1 and TRBJ2-3; TRBD2 matches at 11 bases. V shed 4 bases, J shed 0 bases, and the junction held 4 bases outside the gene matches. The germline V gene encodes CDR1 SGHRS and CDR2 YFSETQ. The length of the CDR3 is 16 residues.

The chain couples TRBV29-1 to TRBJ2-5; no definite D call. CDR1 is SQVTM and CDR2 is ANQGSEA in the germline V gene. There are 12 residues in the CDR3. Trimming pared 3 bases from V and 5 bases from J, leaving 10 bases between. The CDR3 bases are TGCAGCGTTGACTTTCAAGACGAGACCCAGTACTTC. Protein product: CSVDFQDETQYF.

The chain combines TRBV7-9 with TRBJ2-6; 8 bases map to TRBD2. Germline V CDR1 and CDR2: SEHNR, FQNEAQ (reference sequence). With 6 bases clipped from V and 2 bases from J, the junction kept 12 bases outside the gene matches. The CDR3 loop spans 18 amino acids. CDR3 sequence (DNA): TGTGCCAGCAGTCCGCATAGCGGGACCTCGCCTGGGGCCAACGTCCTGACTTTC. Translated, it gives CASSPHSGTSPGANVLTF.

V usage is TRBV4-3 and J usage is TRBJ2-1, with D perhaps matching TRBD2 (5 bases). Trimming took off 0 bases at V and 3 bases at J, with 12 bases between the two ends. CDR1 LGHNA and CDR2 YSLEER come from the germline V gene. The CDR3 has 16 residues. CDR3 amino acids: CASSQDEGMGYNEQFF. The DNA for the CDR3 is TGCGCCAGCAGCCAAGATGAGGGTATGGGCTACAATGAGCAGTTCTTC.

The chain couples TRBV4-1 to TRBJ2-1; 7 bases are shared with TRBD1. CDR1 is MGHRA and CDR2 is YSYEKL in the germline V gene. J gave up 4 bases and V 0 bases, and 3 bases lay outside the gene matches. This CDR3 contains 15 residues. CDR3 region: CASSQDGTAYNEQFF. CDR3 DNA: TGCGCCAGCAGCCAAGATGGGACAGCATACAATGAGCAGTTCTTC.

The chain links TRBV6-5 to TRBJ2-3, with D maybe TRBD2 (6 bases). V was cut by 0 bases and J by 3 bases, with 10 bases left in between. This CDR3 spans 15 amino acids. Looked up from germline, CDR1 is MNHEY and CDR2 is SVGAGI. DNA for the CDR3: TGTGCCAGCAGTTACTCCTGGGGGGAGACAGATACGCAGTATTTT. Protein product: CASSYSWGETDTQYF.

Regarding this clone: Other DNA sequences in this specimen translate into the identical CDR3. This chain links TRBV5-1 with TRBJ2-7, with D hard to call. Germline loops: CDR1 SGHRS, CDR2 YFSETQ. There are 13 residues in the CDR3. Trimming cost V 0 bases and J 1 base, with 5 bases left between them. CDR3 DNA sequence: TGCGCCAGCAGCTTGGCCGGGTCCTACGAGCAGTACTTC. Its protein product is CASSLAGSYEQYF. The variable domain in full, with the rest retrieved from reference TRBV5-1 and TRBJ2-7, is KAGVTQTPRYLIKTRGQQVTLSCSPISGHRSVSWYQQTPGQGLQFLFEYFSETQRNKGNFPGRFSGRQFSNSRSEMNVSTLELGDSALYLCASSLAGSYEQYFGPGTRLTVT.

The CDR3 region is CASSPPGQSWVGGANVLTF. In nucleotides, the CDR3 is TGTGCCAGCAGTCCTCCGGGACAGTCCTGGGTTGGTGGGGCCAACGTCCTGACTTTC. This chain joins TRBV27 and TRBJ2-6; 7 bases fit TRBD1. The CDR3 extends over 19 amino acids. The J segment lost 3 bases and the V segment lost 5 bases, leaving 16 bases of the junction unmatched. Germline V gene lookup returns CDR1 MNHEY and CDR2 SMNVEV (reference sequence).

J is TRBJ2-7 and V is TRBV27, with TRBD2 identical over 7 bases. V was clipped by 6 bases and J by 13 bases; unmatched bases: 18. The CDR3 runs 14 residues. Germline V gives CDR1 MNHEY, CDR2 SMNVEV (reference sequence). The DNA of the CDR3 is TGTGCCAGCAGCTCCCACGGGGGGACGGCTGTCCGATACTTC. This translates into CASSSHGGTAVRYF.

The V and J genes are TRBV11-2 and TRBJ2-1; possibly TRBD2 for D (5 bases). CDR3 length equals 11 residues. Trimming took off 4 bases at V and 8 bases at J, with 6 bases between the two ends. Germline V gene sequence: CDR1 SGHAT, CDR2 FQNNGV. The CDR3 nucleotides are TGTGCCAGCAGCTACGGGGATGAGCAGTTCTTC. It encodes CASSYGDEQFF.

The chain has TRBV19 and TRBJ2-7, with D possibly TRBD2 on 5 matching bases. CDR3 length: 13 residues. The germline V gene has CDR1 LNHDA and CDR2 SQIVND (reference sequence). The ends were cut back, 5 bases at V and 6 bases at J, with 14 bases in the middle. Written as DNA, the CDR3 is TGTGCCAGTAGTCCAAGGACCCGGGGCGAGCAGTACTTC. This translates into CASSPRTRGEQYF.

In this sample, this clone turned up once. The genes are TRBV6-1 and TRBJ1-1; D remains ambiguous. Trimming left V 0 bases short and J 7 bases short, with 12 bases between. Germline values: CDR1 MNHNS, CDR2 SASEGT. This CDR3 has 14 amino acids. The CDR3 reads CASSEAGLLGEAFF. CDR3 DNA sequence: TGTGCCAGCAGTGAAGCTGGGTTGTTGGGTGAAGCTTTCTTT.